This TCR beta chain is from a study of shared clonotypes between healthy human individuals. Profiled with immunoSEQ multiplex PCR; TCRdb holds only in-frame clones, not every one. In the table there are some 580,000 clones, around 97% of which are singletons. The CDR3 runs 14 residues. CDR1 is LNHDA and CDR2 is SQIVND in the germline V gene (reference sequence). V was cut by 4 bases and J by 2 bases, with 12 bases left in between. The origin of this receptor is a woman under 40 in good health. Material: naive CD4+ T cells sorted from blood. Documented subset: CD45RA+ positively selected. The V gene is TRBV19, the J gene TRBJ2-7, with D perhaps TRBD1 (5 bases). This CDR3 reads CASSNDRTTYEQYF. For the CDR3, the DNA is TGTGCCAGTAGTAACGACAGAACAACCTACGAGCAGTACTTC.